This TCR beta chain was obtained from a study of pediatric ulcerative colitis. The table came from immunoSEQ multiplex PCR; TCRdb's copy has only in-frame clones and leaves some out. The sample contains about 25,000 clones, about 67% of which appear only once. General study results and limits: Acute severe colitis showed lower rectal diversity from clonal expansions. Compared with controls, ulcerative colitis showed greater blood-rectum clone sharing. All ulcerative colitis patients, but no controls, carried a couple of rectal clonotypes.

J was trimmed by 5 bases and V by 4 bases; bases with no gene match: 9. The germline gives CDR1 SGHTA, CDR2 FQGNSA. CDR3 length: 15 residues. In the case of this clone: Its antigen is still unknown.

The rectum was sampled with one to two pinch biopsies at colonoscopy. The clonotype was recovered from a boy aged 10-17 years with severe ulcerative colitis. The V gene is TRBV7-2, the J gene TRBJ2-5; TRBD2 aligns across 8 bases. The sample consisted of gut tissue. DNA of the CDR3: TGTGCCAGCAGCTCTTTAGCGGGAAGACGGGAGACCCAGTACTTC. It specifies CASSSLAGRRETQYF.